A single sample is the source of the 7 T cell receptor beta chains below, sequenced in a study of cytomegalovirus exposure and HLA in healthy donors. Assay used: immunoSEQ multiplex PCR; TCRdb lists only in-frame clones, some missing. The table shows 75,000 to 90,000 clones, with 85% to 95% occurring only once. Specimen: PBMCs. The receptors here all came from a woman younger than 30 in good health and CMV-seronegative.

This chain connects TRBV4-3 to TRBJ2-7; 8 nucleotides line up with TRBD2. Per germline, CDR1 LGHNA and CDR2 YSLEER. V was clipped by 0 bases and J by 6 bases; unmatched bases: 10. This CDR3 contains 16 residues. The chain's CDR3 is CASSQDLTSGTVEQYF. DNA of the CDR3: TGCGCCAGCAGCCAAGATCTAACTAGCGGCACTGTCGAGCAGTACTTC.

V and J are TRBV15 and TRBJ2-5, with D possibly matching TRBD1 (6 bases). The CDR3 runs 16 residues. V dropped 3 bases and J dropped 0 bases, with 14 bases sitting between them. The germline gives CDR1 LNHNV, CDR2 YYDKDF (reference sequence). The CDR3 spells CATSSRTDQNQETQYF. In nucleotides, the CDR3 is TGTGCCACCAGCAGCCGGACAGATCAAAACCAAGAGACCCAGTACTTC. The entire variable domain, with the rest obtained from reference TRBV15 and TRBJ2-5, is as follows: DAMVIQNPRYQVTQFGKPVTLSCSQTLNHNVMYWYQQKSSQAPKLLFHYYDKDFNNEADTPDNFQSRRPNTSFCFLDIRSPGLGDTAMYLCATSSRTDQNQETQYFGPGTRLLVL.

The V call is TRBV25-1, the J call TRBJ2-5; TRBD2 might be the D (5 bases). Per germline, CDR1 MGHDK and CDR2 SYGVNS. This CDR3 comprises 14 residues. V lost 5 bases to trimming and J lost 5 bases, with 15 bases between them. The CDR3, as DNA: TGTGCCAGCAGTCCCCAGTACCGAGGGGAGACCCAGTACTTC. As protein: CASSPQYRGETQYF. Using reference TRBV25-1 and TRBJ2-5 for the parts outside the CDR3, the full variable domain is EADIYQTPRYLVIGTGKKITLECSQTMGHDKMYWYQQDPGMELHLIHYSYGVNSTEKGDLSSESTVSRIRTEHFPLTLESARPSHTSQYLCASSPQYRGETQYFGPGTRLLVL.

The rearrangement links TRBV5-6 to TRBJ1-1; D possibly corresponds to TRBD1 (5 bases). The germline CDR1 and CDR2 sequences are SGHDT and YYEEEE. The CDR3 contains 15 residues. V was pared by 0 bases and J by 4 bases, with 13 bases between. DNA for the CDR3: TGTGCCAGCAGCTTGGGGGTGGGCGGGGGCACTGAAGCTTTCTTT. Translating gives CASSLGVGGGTEAFF. The full variable domain, rest sourced from reference TRBV5-6 and TRBJ1-1, is DAGVTQSPTHLIKTRGQQVTLRCSPKSGHDTVSWYQQALGQGPQFIFQYYEEEERQRGNFPDRFSGHQFPNYSSELNVNALLLGDSALYLCASSLGVGGGTEAFFGQGTRLTVV.

The rearrangement links TRBV28 to TRBJ2-1; 7 nucleotides align to TRBD2. The CDR3 has 14 residues. CDR1 MDHEN and CDR2 SYDVKM come from the germline V gene. The junction had 0 bases not matched to a gene; V was cut back by 3 bases and J by 1 base. The CDR3 region has the DNA TGTGCCAGCAGTTTGGGGGGGTCCTACAATGAGCAGTTCTTC. This encodes CASSLGGSYNEQFF.

The chain employs TRBV18 and TRBJ2-5; unclear D gene. The CDR3 covers 12 residues. V was cut by 3 bases and J by 5 bases, with 7 bases left in between. The germline gives CDR1 KGHSH, CDR2 LQKENI. The CDR3 nucleotides read TGTGCCAGCTCACCGTTCGGGGAGACCCAGTACTTC. It specifies CASSPFGETQYF.

The chain has TRBV5-1 and TRBJ2-3; a possible D gene is TRBD1 (6 bases). The CDR3 has 15 residues. The germline V gene encodes CDR1 SGHRS and CDR2 YFSETQ. V lost 0 bases, J lost 4 bases, and 12 bases lay in between. The CDR3 bases are TGCGCCAGCAGCTTGGATGGGGGCAGGGCAGATACGCAGTATTTT. Translation: CASSLDGGRADTQYF.